This T cell receptor (beta chain) was sequenced in a study of human CD8 memory T cell subsets (dated by TCRdb to 2018 to 2020). For context, the study as a whole: TCRbeta repertoires of stem-like (TSTEM), progenitor exhausted-like (TPEX) and effector memory CD8+ T cell subsets were compared to assess their clonal relationships. Over 5 donors each provided TSTEM, TPEX and effector memory subsets, from which TCRbeta repertoires were obtained.

The full study reports these points: Chao1 estimates suggested greater repertoire diversity in TSTEM than in TPEX subsets, potentially reflecting a broader range of specificities. Similarly high normalized Shannon-Wiener diversity was shown by TSTEM and TPEX subsets, whereas comparatively lower diversity was seen in effector memory subsets. Only TCRbeta chains were sequenced, and repertoire comparisons rested on over five donors tested with paired t-tests and Bonferroni correction. Clonotypes were shared with effector memory cells by both stem-like subsets, but only minimal overlap was found between TSTEM and TPEX repertoires, suggesting distinct antigen spectra.

A Human TCR Profiling Kit was used to prepare UMI-labeled 5' RACE TCRbeta libraries. Every TCRbeta library was prepared in parallel with an identical number of PCR cycles. The paper's processing steps were these. The number of functional CDR3beta clonotypes in each TCRbeta library ranged from 3,000 to 18,000. MIGEC 1.2.9 was used for UMI extraction and consensus assembly, with at least three reads per UMI being required. In-frame CDR3beta repertoires were extracted with MiXCR 3.0.3. Each sample was downsampled to 42,000 randomly selected UMIs before diversity metrics were computed in VDJtools 1.2.1. For each sample pair, the repertoire overlap metrics D, R and F2 were calculated in VDJtools using the top 3,000 clones. The reads were reprocessed in TCRdb, with one entry per CDR3 protein sequence and no accompanying DNA. The V and J calls reflect TCRdb's pipeline rather than the authors' work. This sample's table carries about 10,000 distinct CDR3 sequences. The top ten clonotypes cover roughly a fifth of the sample.

Peripheral blood mononuclear cells were isolated from healthy donor buffy coats by density gradient separation. The study enriched total CD8+ T cells through negative magnetic separation using EasySep or MojoSort CD8+ T cell isolation kits. For each subset, total RNA was extracted using an RNeasy Mini Kit from duplicate vials of around 150,000 sorted CD8+ T cells. PBMCs were used either fresh or after cryopreservation in fetal bovine serum containing roughly 10% DMSO. Fluorescence-activated cell sorting on a FACSAria III was used to sort the CD8+ T cell subsets to purity. Notes on this clonotype: Its antigen is unknown.

The sample consisted of CD8+ T cells from PBMCs. This receptor was taken from a human donor in good health.

For the CDR3, the sequence is CASSPQGANSNQPQHF. The V and J segments used are TRBV21-1 and TRBJ1-5; with no DNA, the TCRdb D assignment of TRBD1 cannot be verified. TRBV21-1 represents a pseudogene. CDR3 length: 16 amino acids, cysteine to phenylalanine. Only the protein is available.